The present T cell receptor beta chain was sequenced within a study of cytomegalovirus exposure and HLA in healthy donors. About the research overall: Previous work identified 120 million or so unique TCR beta sequences from around 170 million T cells. Study-wide results and limits: Association of 16,951 TCR beta sequences with HLA alleles was found at 0.05 false discovery rate in a later analysis. TCR beta V segments were, for the most part, productive about 87% or about 30% of the time in an earlier analysis.

With regard to this clone: Its target is not known.

Germline CDR1 SGDLS, CDR2 YYNGEE. Trimming at V came to 0 bases and at J to 8 bases, leaving 6 bases not matched to a gene. This CDR3 region has 16 residues. Use of 60 Vbeta and 13 Jbeta primers characterized the PCR. Sequencing used immunoSEQ multiplex PCR; TCRdb keeps in-frame clones, though not all of them. The sample data list 87,000 or so clones. The sample comprised PBMCs. This TCR was sampled from a man in his forties or fifties in good health and CMV-seropositive. The chain couples TRBV9 to TRBJ2-1, with 12 bases lining up with TRBD2. The CDR3 nucleotides are TGTGCCAGCAGCGTAGACCTAGCGGGAGGGCAGGATGAGCAGTTCTTC. Translating gives CASSVDLAGGQDEQFF.